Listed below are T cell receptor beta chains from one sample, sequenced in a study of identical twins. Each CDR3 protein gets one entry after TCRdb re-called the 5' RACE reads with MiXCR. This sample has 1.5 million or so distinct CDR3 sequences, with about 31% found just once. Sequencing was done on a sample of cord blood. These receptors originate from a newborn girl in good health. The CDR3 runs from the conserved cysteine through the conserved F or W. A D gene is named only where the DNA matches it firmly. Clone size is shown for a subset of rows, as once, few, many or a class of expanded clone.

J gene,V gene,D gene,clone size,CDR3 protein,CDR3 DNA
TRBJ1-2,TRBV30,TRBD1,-,CAWSVNRGYTF,TGTGCCTGGAGTGTAAACAGGGGATACACCTTC
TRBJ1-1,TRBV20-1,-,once,CSARTQNTEAFF,TGCAGTGCTAGGACACAGAACACTGAAGCTTTCTTT
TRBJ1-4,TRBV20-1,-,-,CSARDWGQHATNEKLFF,TGCAGTGCTAGAGATTGGGGGCAGCATGCAACTAATGAAAAACTGTTTTTT
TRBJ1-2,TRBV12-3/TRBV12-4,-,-,CASSLRRATYGYTF,TGTGCCAGCAGTTTGCGGAGGGCTACCTATGGCTACACCTTC
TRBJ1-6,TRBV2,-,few,CARRGGDSTPASPLHF,TGTGCCAGAAGGGGTGGCGACTCCACCCCAGCCTCACCCCTCCACTTT
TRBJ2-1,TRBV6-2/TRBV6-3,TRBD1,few,CASRGTGDEQFF,TGTGCCAGCAGGGGCACAGGGGATGAGCAGTTCTTC
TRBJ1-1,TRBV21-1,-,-,CASSNSLRGRGNTEAFF,TGTGCCAGCAGCAACTCCCTGAGGGGTAGGGGGAACACTGAAGCTTTCTTT
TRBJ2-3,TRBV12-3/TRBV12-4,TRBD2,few,CASSLFGSGGTQYF,TGTGCCAGCAGTTTATTCGGGAGCGGGGGGACGCAGTATTTT
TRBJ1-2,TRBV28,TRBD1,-,CASSFRDREGYGYTF,TGTGCCAGCAGTTTCCGGGACAGAGAGGGCTATGGCTACACCTTC
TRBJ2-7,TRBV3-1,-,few,CASSQARPMVNEQYF,TGTGCCAGCAGCCAAGCAAGGCCAATGGTCAATGAGCAGTACTTC